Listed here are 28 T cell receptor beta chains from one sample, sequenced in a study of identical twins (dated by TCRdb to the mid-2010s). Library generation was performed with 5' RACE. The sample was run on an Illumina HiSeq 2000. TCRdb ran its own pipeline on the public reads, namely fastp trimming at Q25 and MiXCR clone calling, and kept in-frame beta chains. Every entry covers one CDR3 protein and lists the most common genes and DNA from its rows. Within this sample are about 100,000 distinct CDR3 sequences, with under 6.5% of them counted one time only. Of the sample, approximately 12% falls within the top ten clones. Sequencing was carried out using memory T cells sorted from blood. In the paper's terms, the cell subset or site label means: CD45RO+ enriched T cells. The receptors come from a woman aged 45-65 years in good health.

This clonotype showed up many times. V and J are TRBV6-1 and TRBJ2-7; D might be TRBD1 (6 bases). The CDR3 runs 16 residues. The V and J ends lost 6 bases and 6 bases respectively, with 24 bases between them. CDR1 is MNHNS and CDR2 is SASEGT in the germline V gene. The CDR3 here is CASSSTDSADWGEQYV. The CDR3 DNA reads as TGTGCCAGCAGCTCCACGGACAGCGCTGATTGGGGCGAGCAGTACGTC.

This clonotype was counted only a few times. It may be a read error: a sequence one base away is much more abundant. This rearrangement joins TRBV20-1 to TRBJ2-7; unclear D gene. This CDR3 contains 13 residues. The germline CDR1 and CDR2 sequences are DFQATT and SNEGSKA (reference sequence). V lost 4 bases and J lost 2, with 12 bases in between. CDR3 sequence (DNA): TGCAGTGCTATGAAAGGGATCACCTACGAGCAGTACTTC. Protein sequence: CSAMKGITYEQYF.

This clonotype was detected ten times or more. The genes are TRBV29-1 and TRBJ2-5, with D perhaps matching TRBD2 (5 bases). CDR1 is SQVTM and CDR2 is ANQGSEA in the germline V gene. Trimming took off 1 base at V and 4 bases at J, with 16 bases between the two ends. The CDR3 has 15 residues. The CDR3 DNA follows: TGCAGCGTTGAAGGTCGCCGCTTTGGAGGAGAGACCCAGTACTTC. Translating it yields CSVEGRRFGGETQYF.

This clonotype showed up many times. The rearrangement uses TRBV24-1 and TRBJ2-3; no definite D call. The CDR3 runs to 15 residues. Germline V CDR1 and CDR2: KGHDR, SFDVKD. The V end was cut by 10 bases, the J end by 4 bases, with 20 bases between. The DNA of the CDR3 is TGTGCCACGGGAAAGGGTAGGGTTCCGTCAGATACGCAGTATTTT. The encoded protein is CATGKGRVPSDTQYF.

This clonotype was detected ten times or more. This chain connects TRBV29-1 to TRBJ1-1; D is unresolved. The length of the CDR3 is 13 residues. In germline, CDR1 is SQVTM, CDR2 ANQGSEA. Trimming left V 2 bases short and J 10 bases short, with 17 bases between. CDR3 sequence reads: CSVETRPDKRAFF. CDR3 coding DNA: TGCAGCGTTGAAACCCGACCGGATAAGAGAGCTTTCTTT.

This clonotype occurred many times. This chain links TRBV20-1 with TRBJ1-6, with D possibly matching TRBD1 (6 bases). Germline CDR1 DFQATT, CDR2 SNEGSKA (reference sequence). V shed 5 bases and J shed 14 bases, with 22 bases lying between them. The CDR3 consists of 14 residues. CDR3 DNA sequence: TGCAGTGCTTCCTCCCGGACCGACAGGAGGGCCCTCCACTTT. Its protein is CSASSRTDRRALHF.

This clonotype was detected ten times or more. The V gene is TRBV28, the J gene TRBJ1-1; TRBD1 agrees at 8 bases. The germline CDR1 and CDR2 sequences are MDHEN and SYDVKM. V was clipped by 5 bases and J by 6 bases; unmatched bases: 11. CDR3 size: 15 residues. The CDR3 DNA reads TGTGCCAGCAGTAGGGCAGACAGGGGCAACGCTGAAGCTTTCTTT. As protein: CASSRADRGNAEAFF.

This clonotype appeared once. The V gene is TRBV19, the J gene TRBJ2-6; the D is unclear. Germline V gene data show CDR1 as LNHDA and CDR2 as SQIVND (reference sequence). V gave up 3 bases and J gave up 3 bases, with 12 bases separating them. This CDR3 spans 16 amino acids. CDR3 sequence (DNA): TGTGCCAGTAGTATCAGGATCTCTGGTGGGGCCAACGTCCTGACTTTC. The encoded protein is CASSIRISGGANVLTF.

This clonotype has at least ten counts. The CDR3 here is CASSLIGERGYTF. The CDR3, as DNA: TGTGCCAGCAGCTTAATCGGGGAGCGCGGCTACACCTTC. This chain links TRBV7-2 with TRBJ1-2, with no clear D. Germline V CDR1 and CDR2: SGHTA, FQGNSA. The CDR3 spans 13 residues. Trimming cost V 2 bases and J 8 bases, with 12 bases left between them.

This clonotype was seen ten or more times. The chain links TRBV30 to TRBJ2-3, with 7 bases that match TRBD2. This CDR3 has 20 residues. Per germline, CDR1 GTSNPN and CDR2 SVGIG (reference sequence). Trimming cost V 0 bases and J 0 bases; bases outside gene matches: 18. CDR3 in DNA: TGTGCCTGGAGTGTACGTGGGGTTATCAGCGGGAAGGCTAGCACAGATACGCAGTATTTT. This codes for CAWSVRGVISGKASTDTQYF. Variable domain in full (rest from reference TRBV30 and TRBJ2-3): SQTIHQWPATLVQPVGSPLSLECTVEGTSNPNLYWYRQAAGRGLQLLFYSVGIGQISSEVPQNLSASRPQDRQFILSSKKLLLSDSGFYLCAWSVRGVISGKASTDTQYFGPGTRLTVL.

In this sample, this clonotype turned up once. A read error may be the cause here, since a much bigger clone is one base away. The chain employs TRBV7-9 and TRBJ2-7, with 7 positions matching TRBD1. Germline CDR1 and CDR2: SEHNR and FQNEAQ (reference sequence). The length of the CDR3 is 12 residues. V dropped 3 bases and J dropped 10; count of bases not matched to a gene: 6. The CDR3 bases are TGTGCCAGCAGCTTTGACAGGGCCGATCAGTACTTC. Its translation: CASSFDRADQYF.

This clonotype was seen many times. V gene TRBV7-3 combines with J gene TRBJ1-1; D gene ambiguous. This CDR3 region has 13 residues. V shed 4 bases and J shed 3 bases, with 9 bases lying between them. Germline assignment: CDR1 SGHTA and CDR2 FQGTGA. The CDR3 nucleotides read TGTGCCAGCAGCTCAAGGATGTACACTGAAGCTTTCTTT. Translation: CASSSRMYTEAFF.

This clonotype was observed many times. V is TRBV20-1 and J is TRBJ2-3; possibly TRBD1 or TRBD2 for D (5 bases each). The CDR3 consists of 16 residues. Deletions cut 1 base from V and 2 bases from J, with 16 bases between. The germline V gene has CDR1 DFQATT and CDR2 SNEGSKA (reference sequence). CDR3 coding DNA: TGCAGTGCTAGAGCCCTTACGGGACCAGACACAGATACGCAGTATTTT. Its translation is CSARALTGPDTDTQYF.

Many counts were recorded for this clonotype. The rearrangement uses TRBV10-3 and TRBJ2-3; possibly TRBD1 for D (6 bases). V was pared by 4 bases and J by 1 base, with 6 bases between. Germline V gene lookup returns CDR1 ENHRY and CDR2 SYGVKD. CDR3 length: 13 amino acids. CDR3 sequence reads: CAISGTGTDTQYF. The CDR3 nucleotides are TGTGCCATCAGTGGGACAGGCACAGATACGCAGTATTTT.

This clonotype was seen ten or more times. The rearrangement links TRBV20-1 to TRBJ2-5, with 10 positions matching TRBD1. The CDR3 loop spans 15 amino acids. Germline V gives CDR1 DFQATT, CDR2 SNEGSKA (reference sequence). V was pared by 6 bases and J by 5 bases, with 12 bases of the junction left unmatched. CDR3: CSAPIRDRGYETQYF. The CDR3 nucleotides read TGCAGTGCCCCTATCCGGGACAGGGGATACGAGACCCAGTACTTC.

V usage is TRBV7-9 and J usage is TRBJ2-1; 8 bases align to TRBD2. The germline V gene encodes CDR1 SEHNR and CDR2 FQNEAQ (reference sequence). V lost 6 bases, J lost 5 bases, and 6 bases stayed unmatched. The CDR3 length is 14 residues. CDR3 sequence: CASRGSGDDNEQFF. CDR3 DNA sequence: TGTGCCAGCAGAGGTAGCGGGGATGACAATGAGCAGTTCTTC.

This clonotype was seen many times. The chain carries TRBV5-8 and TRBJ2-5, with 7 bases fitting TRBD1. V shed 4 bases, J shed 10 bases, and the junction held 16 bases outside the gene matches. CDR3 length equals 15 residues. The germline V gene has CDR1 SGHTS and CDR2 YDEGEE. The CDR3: CASSQSPGQMSSQYF. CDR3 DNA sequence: TGTGCCAGCAGCCAATCACCGGGACAGATGTCGAGCCAGTACTTC.

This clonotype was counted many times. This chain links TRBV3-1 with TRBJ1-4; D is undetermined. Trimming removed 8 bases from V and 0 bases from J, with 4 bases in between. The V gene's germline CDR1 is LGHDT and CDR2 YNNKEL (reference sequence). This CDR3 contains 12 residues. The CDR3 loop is CASQATNEKLFF. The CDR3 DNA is TGTGCCAGCCAGGCAACTAATGAAAAACTGTTTTTT.

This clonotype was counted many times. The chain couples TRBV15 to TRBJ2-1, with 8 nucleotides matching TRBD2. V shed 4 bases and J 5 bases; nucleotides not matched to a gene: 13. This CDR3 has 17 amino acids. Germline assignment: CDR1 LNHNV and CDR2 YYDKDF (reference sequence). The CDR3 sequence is CATSKRSGTRKNNEQFF. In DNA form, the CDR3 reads TGTGCCACCAGCAAACGATCCGGGACTAGAAAAAACAATGAGCAGTTCTTC.

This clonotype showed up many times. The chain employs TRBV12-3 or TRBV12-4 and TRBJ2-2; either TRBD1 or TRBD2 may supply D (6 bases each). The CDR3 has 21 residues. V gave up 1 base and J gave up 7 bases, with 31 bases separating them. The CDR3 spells CASSLVLRRGITGFSGGELFF. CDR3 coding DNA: TGTGCCAGCAGTTTAGTTCTTCGGCGCGGTATCACAGGGTTTAGCGGCGGGGAGCTGTTTTTT.

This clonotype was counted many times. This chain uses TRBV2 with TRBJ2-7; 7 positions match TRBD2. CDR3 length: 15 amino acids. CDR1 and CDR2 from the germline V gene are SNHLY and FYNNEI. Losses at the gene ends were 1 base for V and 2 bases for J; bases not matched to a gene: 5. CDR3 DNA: TGTGCCAGCAGTGAAGATGGGGCGGGAGCCTACGAGCAGTACTTC. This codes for CASSEDGAGAYEQYF.

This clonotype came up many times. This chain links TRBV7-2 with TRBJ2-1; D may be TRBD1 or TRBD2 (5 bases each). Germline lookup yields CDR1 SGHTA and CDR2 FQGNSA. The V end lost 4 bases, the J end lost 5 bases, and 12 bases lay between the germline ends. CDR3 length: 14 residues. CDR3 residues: CASSSSVGDNEQFF. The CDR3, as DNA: TGTGCCAGCAGCTCTTCGGTGGGGGACAATGAGCAGTTCTTC.

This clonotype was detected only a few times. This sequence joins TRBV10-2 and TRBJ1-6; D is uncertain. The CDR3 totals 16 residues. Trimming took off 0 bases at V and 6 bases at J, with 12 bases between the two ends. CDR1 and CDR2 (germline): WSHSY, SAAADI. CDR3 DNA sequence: TGCGCCAGCAGTGAGTCGGTCGGTTTCAGTAATTCACCCCTCCACTTT. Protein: CASSESVGFSNSPLHF.

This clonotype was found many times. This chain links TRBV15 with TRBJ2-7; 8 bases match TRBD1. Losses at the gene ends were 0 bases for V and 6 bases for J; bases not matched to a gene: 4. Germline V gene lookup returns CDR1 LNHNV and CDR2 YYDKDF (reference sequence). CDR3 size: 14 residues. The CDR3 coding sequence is TGTGCCACCAGCAGAGATTGGACAGGGTCCGAGCAGTACTTC. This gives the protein CATSRDWTGSEQYF.

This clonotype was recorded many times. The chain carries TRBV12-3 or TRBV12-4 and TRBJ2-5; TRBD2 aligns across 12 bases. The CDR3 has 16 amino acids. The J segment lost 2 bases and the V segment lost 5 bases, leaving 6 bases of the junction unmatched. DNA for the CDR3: TGTGCCAGCAGTATTACCCTAGCGGGAGGGCAAGAGACCCAGTACTTC. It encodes CASSITLAGGQETQYF.

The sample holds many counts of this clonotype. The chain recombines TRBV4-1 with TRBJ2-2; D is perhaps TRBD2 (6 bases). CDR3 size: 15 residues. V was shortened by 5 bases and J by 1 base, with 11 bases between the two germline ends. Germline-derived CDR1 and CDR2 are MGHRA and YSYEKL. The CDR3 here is CASSLGGRNTGELFF. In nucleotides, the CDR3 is TGCGCCAGCAGCTTAGGAGGGAGGAACACCGGGGAGCTGTTTTTT.

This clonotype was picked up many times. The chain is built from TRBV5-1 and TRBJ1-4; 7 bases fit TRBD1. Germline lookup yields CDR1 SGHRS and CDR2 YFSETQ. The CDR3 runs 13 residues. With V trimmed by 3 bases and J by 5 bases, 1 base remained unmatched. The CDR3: CASSWGQNEKLFF. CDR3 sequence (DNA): TGCGCCAGCAGCTGGGGACAGAATGAAAAACTGTTTTTT. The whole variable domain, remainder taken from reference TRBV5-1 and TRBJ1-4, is KAGVTQTPRYLIKTRGQQVTLSCSPISGHRSVSWYQQTPGQGLQFLFEYFSETQRNKGNFPGRFSGRQFSNSRSEMNVSTLELGDSALYLCASSWGQNEKLFFGSGTQLSVL.

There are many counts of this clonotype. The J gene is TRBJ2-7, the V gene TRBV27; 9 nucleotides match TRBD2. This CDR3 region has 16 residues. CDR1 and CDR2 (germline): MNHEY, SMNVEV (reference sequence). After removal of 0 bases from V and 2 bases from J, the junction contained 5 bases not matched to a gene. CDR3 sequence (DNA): TGTGCCAGCAGTTTATCGGGACTAGCACAGCCCTACGAGCAGTACTTC. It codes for CASSLSGLAQPYEQYF.